Shown below are 3 T cell receptor beta chains from a single sample sequenced in a study of blood T cell repertoires in COVID-19. Here immunoSEQ multiplex PCR was the method, and the copy in TCRdb shows in-frame clones only, minus some. This table has roughly 400,000 clones, roughly 90% appearing once. Sequencing used PBMCs or T cells enriched from blood (not recorded which). Every receptor here comes from a woman aged 25 to 45 who had recovered from COVID-19.

The chain uses TRBV5-4 and TRBJ1-1, with TRBD1 as a possible D gene (5 bases). Trimming removed 6 bases at V and 3 bases at J, with 15 bases between. Germline CDR1 is SGHNT and CDR2 is YYREEE (reference sequence). This CDR3 is built from 14 residues. The CDR3 nucleotides are TGTGCCAGCAAGGGACGGGGGGAGGACACTGAAGCTTTCTTT. It encodes CASKGRGEDTEAFF.

The genes are TRBV6-1 and TRBJ1-2; 7 nucleotides agree with TRBD1. The CDR3 has 13 amino acids. Trimming cost V 2 bases and J 7 bases; bases outside gene matches: 4. The germline V gene encodes CDR1 MNHNS and CDR2 SASEGT. The CDR3 loop is CASSEPRQGGYTF. The CDR3 DNA sequence: TGTGCCAGCAGTGAACCCAGACAGGGTGGCTACACCTTC.

This clone showed up just once. The J gene is TRBJ2-3, the V gene TRBV10-3; 10 bases are a match to TRBD1. V trimming: 10 bases; J trimming: 3 bases; junction bases outside the gene matches: 7. The CDR3 is made up of 14 amino acids. CDR1 is ENHRY and CDR2 is SYGVKD in the germline V gene. CDR3 bases: TGTGCCAGTAACCGACAGGGGGCGACAGATACGCAGTATTTT. Residues: CASNRQGATDTQYF.